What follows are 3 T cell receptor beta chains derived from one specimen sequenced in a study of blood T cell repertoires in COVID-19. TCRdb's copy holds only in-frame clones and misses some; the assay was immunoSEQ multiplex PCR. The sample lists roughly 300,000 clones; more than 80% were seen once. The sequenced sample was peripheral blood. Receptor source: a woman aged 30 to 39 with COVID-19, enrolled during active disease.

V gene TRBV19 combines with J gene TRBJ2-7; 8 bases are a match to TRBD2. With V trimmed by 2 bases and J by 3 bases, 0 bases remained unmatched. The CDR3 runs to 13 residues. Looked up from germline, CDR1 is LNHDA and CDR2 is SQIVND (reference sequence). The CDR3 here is CASSISGSYEQYF. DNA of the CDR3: TGTGCCAGTAGTATAAGCGGGAGCTACGAGCAGTACTTC.

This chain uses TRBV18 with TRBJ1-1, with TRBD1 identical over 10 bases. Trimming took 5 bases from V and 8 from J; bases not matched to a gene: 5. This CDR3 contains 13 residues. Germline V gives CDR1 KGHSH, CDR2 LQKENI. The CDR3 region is CASSAGTGVEAFF. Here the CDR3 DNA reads TGTGCCAGCTCAGCCGGGACAGGGGTCGAAGCTTTCTTT.

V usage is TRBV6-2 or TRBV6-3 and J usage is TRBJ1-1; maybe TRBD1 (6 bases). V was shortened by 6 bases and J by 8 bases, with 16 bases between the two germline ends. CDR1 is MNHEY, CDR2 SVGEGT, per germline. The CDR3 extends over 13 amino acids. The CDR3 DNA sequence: TGTGCCAGCAGCCTTTACAGGGCTGGAGAAGCTTTCTTT. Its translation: CASSLYRAGEAFF.